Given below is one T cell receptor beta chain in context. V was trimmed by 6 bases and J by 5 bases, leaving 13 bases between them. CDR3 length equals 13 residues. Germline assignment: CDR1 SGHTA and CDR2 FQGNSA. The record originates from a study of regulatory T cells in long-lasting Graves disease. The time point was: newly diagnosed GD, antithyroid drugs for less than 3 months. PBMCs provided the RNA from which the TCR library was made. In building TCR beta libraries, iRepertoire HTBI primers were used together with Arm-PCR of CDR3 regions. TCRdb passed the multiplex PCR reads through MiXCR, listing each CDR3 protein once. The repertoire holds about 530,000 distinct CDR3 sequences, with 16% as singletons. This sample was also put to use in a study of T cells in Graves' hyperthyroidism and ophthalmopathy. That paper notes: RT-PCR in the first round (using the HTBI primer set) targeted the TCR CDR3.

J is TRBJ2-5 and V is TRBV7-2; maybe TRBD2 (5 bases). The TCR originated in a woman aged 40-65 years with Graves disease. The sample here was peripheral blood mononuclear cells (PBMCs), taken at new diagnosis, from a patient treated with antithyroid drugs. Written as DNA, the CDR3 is TGTGCCAGCAGTGCGATGGGCGGGGAGACCCAGTACTTC. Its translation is CASSAMGGETQYF.